Included here is one T cell receptor beta chain sequence, with context. Its antigen is currently unknown. The treatment is: 19 received Ad26.COV2.S at low or high dose, single or two shots; five or six received placebo; per-sample allocation not given. It was on day 63 after the first vaccine or placebo injection that samples were taken. The data were obtained in a study of Ad26.COV2.S vaccination and SARS-CoV-2 variants. Study in general: The donor was enrolled in the Ad26.COV2.S arm of the COV1001 trial. Ad26.COV2.S was injected intramuscularly once or twice, 56 days apart. Findings and limits, study-wide: Participants in the vaccine arm had higher spike-specific TCR breadth; placebo recipients had lower. Analyses of TCR breadth and depth may have underestimated total T cell responses.

Libraries were prepared by immunoSEQ multiplex PCR; TCRdb keeps only in-frame clonotypes and omits some of them. The sample holds roughly 250,000 clones, roughly 85% seen once. This CDR3 is built from 13 residues. The V and J ends lost 3 bases and 14 bases respectively, with 17 bases between them. The TCR comes from a person between 18 and 60 years old who received the Ad26.COV2.S COVID-19 vaccine or a placebo. Material: peripheral blood, obtained in a trial of Ad26.COV2.S vaccine versus placebo. This sequence joins TRBV12-3 or TRBV12-4 and TRBJ2-1, with D possibly matching TRBD1 (7 bases). The CDR3 sequence is CASSFGGTAQKFF. As DNA, the CDR3 is TGTGCCAGCAGTTTTGGCGGGACAGCACAAAAGTTCTTC.